A selection of T cell receptor beta chains follows, all from one sample in a study of blood T cell repertoires in COVID-19. TCRdb's copy holds only in-frame clones and misses some; the assay was immunoSEQ multiplex PCR. Of some 170,000 clones listed, roughly 87% are singletons. The sequenced sample consisted of peripheral blood. The origin of the receptors is a woman aged 45 to 65 with acute or convalescent COVID-19. Each CDR3 is given with its conserved first and last residue. D genes are given only for firm matches. The listing skips clone size in some rows; elsewhere it reads once, few, many or a size class.

abundance: .
d_gene: TRBD1
v_gene: TRBV11-2
CDR3aa: CASSWSGTDSYNEQFF

abundance: .
d_gene: .
v_gene: TRBV30
CDR3aa: CAWGGRGFTGELFF

abundance: few
d_gene: TRBD1
v_gene: TRBV24-1
CDR3aa: CATSDPETGGYSYEQYF

abundance: .
d_gene: TRBD1
v_gene: TRBV19
CDR3aa: CASSPSLGTGGRFRYNEQFF

abundance: .
d_gene: TRBD1
v_gene: TRBV6-2/TRBV6-3
CDR3aa: CASSLTGGWTEAFF

abundance: .
d_gene: TRBD2
v_gene: TRBV7-2
CDR3aa: CASSFTSGTEQYF

abundance: .
d_gene: TRBD2
v_gene: TRBV4-3
CDR3aa: CASSQNPSGGVEETQYF

abundance: .
d_gene: TRBD2
v_gene: TRBV14
CDR3aa: CASSQDRAGAYEQYF

abundance: .
d_gene: TRBD1
v_gene: TRBV11-3
CDR3aa: CASSPRTGFNYGYTF

abundance: .
d_gene: .
v_gene: TRBV18
CDR3aa: CASSLSRVSGNTIYF

abundance: .
d_gene: .
v_gene: TRBV6-1
CDR3aa: CASSEGGIQETQYF

abundance: .
d_gene: .
v_gene: TRBV30
CDR3aa: CAWGGWPGYTF

abundance: .
d_gene: TRBD1
v_gene: TRBV5-8
CDR3aa: CASTPRTGGNTGELFF

abundance: .
d_gene: TRBD1
v_gene: TRBV18
CDR3aa: CASSYGTEETQYF

abundance: .
d_gene: TRBD2
v_gene: TRBV7-2
CDR3aa: CASSLATSVYSYEQYF

abundance: few
d_gene: TRBD1
v_gene: TRBV29-1
CDR3aa: CSVVGQGLLNTEAFF

abundance: .
d_gene: .
v_gene: TRBV6-5
CDR3aa: CASSYSQDTEAFF

abundance: few
d_gene: TRBD2
v_gene: TRBV6-2/TRBV6-3
CDR3aa: CASSGSSGVNEQYF

abundance: .
d_gene: .
v_gene: TRBV27
CDR3aa: CASSFSHSINEKLFF

abundance: .
d_gene: TRBD2
v_gene: TRBV7-3
CDR3aa: CASSSQLAAYNEQFF

abundance: .
d_gene: TRBD2
v_gene: TRBV2
CDR3aa: CASRERGDGADTQYF

abundance: .
d_gene: TRBD1
v_gene: TRBV15
CDR3aa: CATSRAGQGYGYTF

abundance: .
d_gene: .
v_gene: TRBV25-1
CDR3aa: CARTRGGQRDTQYF

abundance: .
d_gene: .
v_gene: TRBV12-3/TRBV12-4
CDR3aa: CASLEGTGYGYTF

abundance: .
d_gene: .
v_gene: TRBV6-5
CDR3aa: CASTRTVNTEAFF

abundance: .
d_gene: .
v_gene: TRBV6-5
CDR3aa: CASSPVLAAQHF

abundance: .
d_gene: .
v_gene: TRBV18
CDR3aa: CASSPLYSKPHNEQFF

abundance: .
d_gene: TRBD1
v_gene: TRBV5-5
CDR3aa: CASSPGQINNEQFF

abundance: few
d_gene: .
v_gene: TRBV2
CDR3aa: CASTSRGGNTIYF

abundance: .
d_gene: TRBD1
v_gene: TRBV29-1
CDR3aa: CSVRTGANEKLFF

abundance: .
d_gene: .
v_gene: TRBV12-5
CDR3aa: CASGFYRSSYEQYF

abundance: .
d_gene: TRBD1
v_gene: TRBV6-5
CDR3aa: CASSSGQGANTEAFF

abundance: .
d_gene: TRBD1
v_gene: TRBV5-1
CDR3aa: CASSSGQGGYTF

abundance: .
d_gene: TRBD2
v_gene: TRBV12-5
CDR3aa: CATLKGTTSYNEQFF

abundance: .
d_gene: .
v_gene: TRBV10-3
CDR3aa: CAIRAQELYGYTF

abundance: .
d_gene: TRBD1
v_gene: TRBV2
CDR3aa: CASLRDRGRIGNSPLHF

abundance: once
d_gene: .
v_gene: TRBV9
CDR3aa: CASSPGGTDTQYF